This T cell receptor beta chain derives from a study of CD8 T cells in ankylosing spondylitis. Libraries for TCR beta were made by quantitative 5'-RACE with molecular barcodes. TCRdb itself ran the 5' RACE reads through MiXCR, one entry per CDR3 protein. This table has 150,000 to 200,000 distinct CDR3 sequences, approximately 16% appearing once. Study findings and constraints: What seemed typical of ankylosing spondylitis blood was a TCR beta motif built from roughly 8 highly homologous variants. Peripheral blood held disease-linked clones only at relatively low frequency, and these were CD8+.

This clonotype was detected ten times or more. Its antigen is unknown. This CDR3 spans 12 amino acids. Germline V lookup: CDR1 DFQATT, CDR2 SNEGSKA (reference sequence). Trimming took 1 base from V and 2 from J, leaving 5 bases between them. This clonotype was obtained from a male donor with ankylosing spondylitis or in good health (not recorded which). The chain employs TRBV20-1 and TRBJ2-5; D is unclear. Sequenced sample: blood, either unsorted or a sorted T cell fraction (not recorded which). The CDR3 bases are TGCAGTGCTAGAGTTTTTCAAGAGACCCAGTACTTC. Translating gives CSARVFQETQYF.